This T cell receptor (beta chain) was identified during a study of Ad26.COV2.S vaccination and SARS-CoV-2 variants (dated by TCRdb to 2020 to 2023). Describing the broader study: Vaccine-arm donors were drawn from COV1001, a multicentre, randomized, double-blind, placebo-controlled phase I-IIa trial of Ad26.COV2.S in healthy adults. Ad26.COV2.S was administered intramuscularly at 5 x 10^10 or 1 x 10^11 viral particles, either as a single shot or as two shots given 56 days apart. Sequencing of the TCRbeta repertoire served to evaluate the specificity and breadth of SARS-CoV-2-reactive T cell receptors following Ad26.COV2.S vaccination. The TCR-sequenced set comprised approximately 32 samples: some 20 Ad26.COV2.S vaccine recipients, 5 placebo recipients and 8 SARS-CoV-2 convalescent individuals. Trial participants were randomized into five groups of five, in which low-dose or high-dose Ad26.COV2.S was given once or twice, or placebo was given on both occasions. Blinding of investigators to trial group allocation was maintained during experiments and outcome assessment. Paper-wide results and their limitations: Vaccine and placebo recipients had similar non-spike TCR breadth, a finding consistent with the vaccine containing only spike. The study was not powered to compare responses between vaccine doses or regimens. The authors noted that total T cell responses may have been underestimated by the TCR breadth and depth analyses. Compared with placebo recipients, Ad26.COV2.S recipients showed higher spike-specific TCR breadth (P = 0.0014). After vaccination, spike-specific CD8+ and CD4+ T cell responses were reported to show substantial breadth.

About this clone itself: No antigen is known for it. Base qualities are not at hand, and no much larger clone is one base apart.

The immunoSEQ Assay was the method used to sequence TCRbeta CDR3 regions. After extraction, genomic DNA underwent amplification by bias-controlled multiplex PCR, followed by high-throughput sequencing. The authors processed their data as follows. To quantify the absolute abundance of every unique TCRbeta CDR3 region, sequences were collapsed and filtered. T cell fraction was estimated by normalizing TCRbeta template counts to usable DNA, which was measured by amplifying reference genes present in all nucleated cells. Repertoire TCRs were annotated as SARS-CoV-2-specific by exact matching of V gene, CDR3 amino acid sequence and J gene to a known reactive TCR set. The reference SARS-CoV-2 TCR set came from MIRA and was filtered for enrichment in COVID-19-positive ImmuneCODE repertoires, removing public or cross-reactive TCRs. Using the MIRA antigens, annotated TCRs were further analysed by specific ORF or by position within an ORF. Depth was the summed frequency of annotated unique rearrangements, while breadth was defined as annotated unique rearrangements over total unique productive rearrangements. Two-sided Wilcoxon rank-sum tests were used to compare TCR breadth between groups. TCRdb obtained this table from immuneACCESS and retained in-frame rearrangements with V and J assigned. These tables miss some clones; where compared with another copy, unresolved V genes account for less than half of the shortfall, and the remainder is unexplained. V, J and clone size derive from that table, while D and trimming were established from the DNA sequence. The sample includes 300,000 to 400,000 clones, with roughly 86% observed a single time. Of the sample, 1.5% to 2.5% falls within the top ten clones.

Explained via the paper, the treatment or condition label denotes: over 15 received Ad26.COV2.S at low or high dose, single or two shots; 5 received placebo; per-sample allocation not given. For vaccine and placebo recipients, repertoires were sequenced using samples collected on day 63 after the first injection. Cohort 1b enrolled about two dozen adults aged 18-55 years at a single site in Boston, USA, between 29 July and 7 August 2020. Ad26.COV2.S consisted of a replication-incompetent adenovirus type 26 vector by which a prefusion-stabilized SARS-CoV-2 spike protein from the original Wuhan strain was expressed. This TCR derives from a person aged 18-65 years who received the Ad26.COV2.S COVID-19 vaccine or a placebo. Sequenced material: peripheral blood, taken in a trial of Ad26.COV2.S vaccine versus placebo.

The sequenced DNA is TGTGCCAGCAGCTTATTGAGGGGGGGGGACAATGAGCAGTTCTTC. Its coded protein is CASSLLRGGDNEQFF. This chain joins TRBV11-2 to TRBJ2-1; TRBD2 is possibly the D segment (7 matching bases). Looking up the germline V gene yields CDR1 SGHAT and CDR2 FQNNGV. V is clipped by 2 bases and J by 5 bases, and the sequence between their germline boundaries is 13 bases long. The CDR3 holds 15 amino acids from the cysteine to the phenylalanine. The only DNA kept is the CDR3, 45 bases in frame from the first base.